One and the same sample provided the 3 T cell receptor beta chains below, sequenced in a study of OX40 agonist ivuxolimab in advanced cancers. Profiled with immunoSEQ multiplex PCR; TCRdb holds only in-frame clones, not every one. The sample shows about 61,000 clones, over 80% of them seen only once. The material sequenced was CD4+ or CD8+ T cells sorted from blood, taken in a trial of the OX40 agonist ivuxolimab. The receptors were gathered from an adult with an advanced solid tumor such as melanoma, head and neck, liver or kidney cancer.

The V and J genes are TRBV4-3 and TRBJ2-6; D call uncertain. V lost 4 bases and J lost 2, with 9 bases in between. The germline gives CDR1 LGHNA, CDR2 YSLEER. This CDR3 contains 15 residues. The CDR3 nucleotides are TGCGCCAGCAGCCCCCGAGACCCTGGGGCCAACGTCCTGACTTTC. Its protein product is CASSPRDPGANVLTF.

The chain couples TRBV11-2 to TRBJ2-5; D gene uncertain. Germline-derived CDR1 and CDR2 are SGHAT and FQNNGV. CDR3 length: 14 residues. Trimming shortened V by 1 base and J by 5 bases, and 11 bases separated the two germline ends. The CDR3 sequence is CASSLGYARETQYF. As DNA, the CDR3 is TGTGCCAGCAGCTTAGGGTACGCGAGGGAGACCCAGTACTTC.

As DNA, the CDR3 is TGTGCCAGCAGTTTATGGACAAACTATGGCTACACCTTC. Translation: CASSLWTNYGYTF. The V call is TRBV28, the J call TRBJ1-2, with no clear D. Germline CDR1 reads MDHEN; CDR2 reads SYDVKM. The CDR3 totals 13 residues. With 0 bases removed from V and 2 bases from J, the gap between germline ends came to 4 bases.